This T cell receptor (beta chain) was captured in a study of shared clonotypes between healthy human individuals. Study-wide context: Three CD4 naive, three CD4 memory, two CD8 naive and one CD8 memory plate were used per donor. General study findings and limits: Roughly 5% of naive CD4 clonotypes were common to several donors.

This clone showed up just a few times. The antigen remains unidentified. Naive CD4+ cells were CD45RA-selected; the remaining cells were memory. The assay ran at deep level. Some clones are missing from TCRdb's copy, which holds only in-frame ones; the method was immunoSEQ multiplex PCR. This table has roughly 2.6 million clones, around nine tenths appearing once. The TCR originated in a man between 18 and 29 years old in good health. Input material: naive CD4+ T cells sorted from blood. Subset meaning: CD45RA+ positively selected.

In DNA, the CDR3 is TGTGCCATCAGTGAGTCGAGACAGGGTTTCGAAAAACTGTTTTTT. Protein: CAISESRQGFEKLFF. The V gene is TRBV10-3, the J gene TRBJ1-4, with 7 nucleotides matching TRBD1. Germline CDR1 reads ENHRY; CDR2 reads SYGVKD. V dropped 0 bases and J dropped 8; count of bases not matched to a gene: 6. The length of the CDR3 is 15 residues.